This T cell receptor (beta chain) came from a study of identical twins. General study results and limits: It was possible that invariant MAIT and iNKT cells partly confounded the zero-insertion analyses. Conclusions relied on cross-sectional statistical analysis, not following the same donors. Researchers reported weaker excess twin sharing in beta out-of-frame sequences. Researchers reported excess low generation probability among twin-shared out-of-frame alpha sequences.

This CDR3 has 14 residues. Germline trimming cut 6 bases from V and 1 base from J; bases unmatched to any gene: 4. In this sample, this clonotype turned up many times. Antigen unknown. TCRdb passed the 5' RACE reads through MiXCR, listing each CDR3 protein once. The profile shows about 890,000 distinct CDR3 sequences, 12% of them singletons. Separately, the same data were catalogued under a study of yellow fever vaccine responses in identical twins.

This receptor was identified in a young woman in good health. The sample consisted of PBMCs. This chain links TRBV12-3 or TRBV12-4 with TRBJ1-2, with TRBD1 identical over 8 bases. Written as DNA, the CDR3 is TGTGCCAGCAGGAAGACAGGGGTTAACTATGGCTACACCTTC. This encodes CASRKTGVNYGYTF.